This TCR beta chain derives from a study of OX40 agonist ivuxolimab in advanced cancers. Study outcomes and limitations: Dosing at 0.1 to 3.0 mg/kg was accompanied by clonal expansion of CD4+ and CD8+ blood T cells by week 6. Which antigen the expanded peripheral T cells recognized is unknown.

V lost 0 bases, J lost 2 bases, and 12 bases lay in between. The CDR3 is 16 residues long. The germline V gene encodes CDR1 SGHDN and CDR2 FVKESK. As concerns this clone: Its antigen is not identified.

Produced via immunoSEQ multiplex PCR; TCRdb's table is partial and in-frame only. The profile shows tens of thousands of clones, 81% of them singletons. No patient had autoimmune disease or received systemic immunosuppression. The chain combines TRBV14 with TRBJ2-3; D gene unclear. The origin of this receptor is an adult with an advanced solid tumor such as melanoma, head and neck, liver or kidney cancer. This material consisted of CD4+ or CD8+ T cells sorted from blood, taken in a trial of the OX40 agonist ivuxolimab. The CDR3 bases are TGTGCCAGCAGCCAAGATAGTAGCTCTCTCACAGATACGCAGTATTTT. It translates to CASSQDSSSLTDTQYF.